This TCR beta chain was sequenced in a study of blood T cell repertoires in COVID-19. The table came from immunoSEQ multiplex PCR; TCRdb's copy has only in-frame clones and leaves some out. Among 80,000 to 95,000 clones, 80% to 90% were seen once, and the ten largest hold 4.5% to 5.5%. The source material was peripheral blood. This sequence originates from an elderly man with COVID-19, enrolled during active disease.

The CDR3 region is CASSVKAGALDEQFF. DNA of the CDR3: TGTGCCAGCAGTGTTAAAGCGGGAGCTTTGGATGAGCAGTTCTTC. The chain has TRBV6-4 and TRBJ2-1; 8 nucleotides match TRBD2. Germline V CDR1 and CDR2: MRHNA, SNTAGT. V gave up 4 bases and J gave up 8 bases; unmatched junction bases: 10. The CDR3 has 15 amino acids.